This TCR beta chain was documented in a study of shared clonotypes between healthy human individuals. Study-wide points: It was observed that 5% to 6% of naive CD4 clonotypes were shared across a handful of donors. Rarefaction gave evidence that sorted-subset sequencing remained incomplete despite large depth.

About this clone: No antigen is known for it.

Donors, healthy HIV-negative adults, lacked recent acute infections or vaccinations. Nashville, Tennessee was home to all donors, who were Caucasian adults. Generated by immunoSEQ multiplex PCR, the TCRdb table keeps only in-frame clones and is missing some. Of 400,000 to 600,000 clones in the sample, approximately 95% were seen once. Germline lookup yields CDR1 ENHRY and CDR2 SYGVKD. The length of the CDR3 is 17 residues. Trimming took off 0 bases at V and 0 bases at J, with 12 bases between the two ends. The sequenced sample was naive CD4+ T cells sorted from blood. Subset in this sample: CD45RA+ positively selected. The TCR comes from a woman aged 25 to 45 in good health. J is TRBJ1-5 and V is TRBV10-3; no clear D gene. CDR3 residues: CAISESAGGYSNQPQHF. The CDR3 coding sequence is TGTGCCATCAGTGAGTCTGCGGGAGGTTATAGCAATCAGCCCCAGCATTTT.